This TCR beta chain was identified in a study of blood T cell repertoires in COVID-19. This CDR3 is 18 amino acids long. The V and J ends lost 4 bases and 0 bases, in that order; junction bases with no gene match: 4. Germline V gives CDR1 SGHRS, CDR2 YFSETQ. Sequencing was performed with immunoSEQ multiplex PCR; in TCRdb, only in-frame clones are kept and a portion is missing. The profile covers about 85,000 clones, with around four fifths appearing a single time and 10% to 12% taken by the ten largest. This receptor was obtained from a man in his 70s with acute or convalescent COVID-19. The sequenced sample consisted of peripheral blood. The gene calls are TRBV5-1 and TRBJ2-2; 15 positions agree with TRBD2. The CDR3 loop reads CASSPGLAGGSNTGELFF. The CDR3 bases are TGCGCCAGCAGCCCGGGACTAGCGGGGGGTTCGAACACCGGGGAGCTGTTTTTT. Combining the CDR3 with reference TRBV5-1 and TRBJ2-2 gives the whole variable domain KAGVTQTPRYLIKTRGQQVTLSCSPISGHRSVSWYQQTPGQGLQFLFEYFSETQRNKGNFPGRFSGRQFSNSRSEMNVSTLELGDSALYLCASSPGLAGGSNTGELFFGEGSRLTVL.